This T cell receptor beta chain was found in a study of blood T cell repertoires in COVID-19. Study-wide background: Donors in the United States, Italy and Spain gave samples during acute or convalescent COVID-19.

Methods used by the authors: Reference gene primer amplification yielded estimated nucleated cell counts. Generated by immunoSEQ multiplex PCR, the TCRdb table keeps only in-frame clones and is missing some. V and J calls plus clone size are reproduced from that table; the DNA served to infer D and trimming. The sample lists approximately 160,000 clones, 86% occurring once. Germline V lookup: CDR1 LNHDA, CDR2 SQIVND (reference sequence). The CDR3 sequence is 17 residues long. The V segment lost 5 bases and the J segment 4 bases; nucleotides outside the gene matches: 12. Sequencing was carried out using peripheral blood. This TCR was recovered from a man in his fifties with active or convalescent COVID-19. The chain combines TRBV19 with TRBJ1-1; 11 bases match TRBD1. DNA for the CDR3: TGTGCCAGTAGTGACCCCGGGACAGGGGGTGGAGGCACTGAAGCTTTCTTT. Translating it yields CASSDPGTGGGGTEAFF.